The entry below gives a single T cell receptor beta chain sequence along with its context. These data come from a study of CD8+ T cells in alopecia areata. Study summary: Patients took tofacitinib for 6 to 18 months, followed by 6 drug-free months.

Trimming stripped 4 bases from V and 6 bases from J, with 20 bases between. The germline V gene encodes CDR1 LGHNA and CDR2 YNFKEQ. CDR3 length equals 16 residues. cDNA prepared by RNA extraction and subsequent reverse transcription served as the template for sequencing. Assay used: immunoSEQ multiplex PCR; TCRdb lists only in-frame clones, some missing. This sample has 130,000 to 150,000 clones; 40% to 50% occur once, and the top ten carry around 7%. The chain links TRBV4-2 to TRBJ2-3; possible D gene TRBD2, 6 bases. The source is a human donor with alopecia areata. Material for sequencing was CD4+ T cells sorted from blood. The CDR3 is CASSLSAGLSGDTQYF. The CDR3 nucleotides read TGTGCCAGCAGCCTCTCTGCGGGACTGTCGGGGGATACGCAGTATTTT.